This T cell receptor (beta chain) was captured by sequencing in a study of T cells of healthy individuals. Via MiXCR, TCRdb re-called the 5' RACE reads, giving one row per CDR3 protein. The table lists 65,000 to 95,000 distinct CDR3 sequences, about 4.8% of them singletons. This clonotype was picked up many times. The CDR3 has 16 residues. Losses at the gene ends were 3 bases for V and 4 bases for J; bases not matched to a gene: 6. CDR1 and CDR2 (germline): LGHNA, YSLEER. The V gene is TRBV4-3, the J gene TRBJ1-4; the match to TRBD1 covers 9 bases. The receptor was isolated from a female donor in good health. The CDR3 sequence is CASSQGDRDLNEKLFF. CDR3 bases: TGCGCCAGCAGCCAGGGGGACAGGGACCTTAATGAAAAACTGTTTTTT.